The clone carrying this TCR beta chain was seen a few times. Antigen: not known. These data originate in a study of T-cell memory formation after mild COVID-19. Study-wide context: Clusters of TCRs were largely donor specific.

One entry per CDR3 protein, called by TCRdb with MiXCR from the 5' RACE reads. The sample lists 250,000 to 300,000 distinct CDR3 sequences; roughly 16% were seen once. Study results and limitations: Second-wave clones that peaked on day 37 lacked confirmed SARS-CoV-2 specificity. Contracting CD4+ clones sat mainly in CM and EM; CD8+ in EMRA.

CDR3 size: 12 residues. Looked up from germline, CDR1 is SEHNR and CDR2 is FQNEAQ (reference sequence). Trimming shortened V by 4 bases and J by 9 bases, and 13 bases separated the two germline ends. What was sequenced was PBMCs or a T cell subset sorted from them (not recorded which). The chain is built from TRBV7-9 and TRBJ2-7; D unclear. The source is a man between 18 and 35 years old who had mild COVID-19 (a few samples of this study predate the infection). Cell type and time point are not known. The CDR3 region is CASSSNRPMQYF. As DNA, the CDR3 is TGTGCCAGCAGCTCGAACCGACCGATGCAGTACTTC.